This TCR beta chain was identified in a study of early T cells in non-severe SARS-CoV-2 infection. Study information: Unpaired chains resulted from sequencing bulk RNA of unsorted whole blood.

Each single cDNA molecule received a unique molecular identifier. TCRdb ran MiXCR on the 5' RACE reads and lists one entry per CDR3 protein. The sample records about 64,000 distinct CDR3 sequences, approximately 11% being singletons. The CDR3 has 12 residues. Germline loops: CDR1 GTSNPN, CDR2 SVGIG (reference sequence). Deletions cut 3 bases from V and 6 bases from J, with 9 bases between. This clonotype has a handful of counts. The target antigen is unknown. Study-wide results and caveats: VDJdb matching, biased toward anti-spike CD8 responses, missed private and CD4 specificities.

The V and J genes are TRBV30 and TRBJ2-1, with D possibly TRBD1 on 6 matching bases. This receptor was identified in an adult who was a healthcare worker with PCR-confirmed SARS-CoV-2 infection or an uninfected control (not recorded which). This specimen was whole blood, taken at baseline. The CDR3 loop reads CAWSRQVNEQFF. The CDR3 region has the DNA TGTGCCTGGAGCAGACAGGTCAATGAGCAGTTCTTC. The full variable domain, its missing parts supplied by reference TRBV30 and TRBJ2-1, is SQTIHQWPATLVQPVGSPLSLECTVEGTSNPNLYWYRQAAGRGLQLLFYSVGIGQISSEVPQNLSASRPQDRQFILSSKKLLLSDSGFYLCAWSRQVNEQFFGPGTRLTVL.